This TCR beta chain comes out of a study of T cell responses to AZD1222 COVID-19 vaccine. The study's findings and limits: There were mostly white British donors and more females than males, and clonal diversity was possibly underestimated. Across spike, vaccine-associated CD4 TCRs were found, dominant at 160-218 and 743-854.

Remarks on this clone: The antigen is not known.

The protocol was immunoSEQ multiplex PCR, while the TCRdb copy is restricted to in-frame clones and leaves out a portion. Of some 74,000 clones listed, 70% to 90% are singletons. The CDR3 has 12 amino acids. The V end was cut by 5 bases, the J end by 3 bases, with 5 bases between. In germline, CDR1 is SGHTA, CDR2 FQGNSA. This clonotype was obtained from an adult who received the AZD1222 COVID-19 vaccine. The V gene is TRBV7-2, the J gene TRBJ1-5; D is unclear. Sequences were derived from peripheral blood, sampled 28 days after the second AZD1222 dose. CDR3 nucleotide sequence: TGTGCCAGCAGCCCGATCAATCAGCCCCAGCATTTT. Protein sequence: CASSPINQPQHF.